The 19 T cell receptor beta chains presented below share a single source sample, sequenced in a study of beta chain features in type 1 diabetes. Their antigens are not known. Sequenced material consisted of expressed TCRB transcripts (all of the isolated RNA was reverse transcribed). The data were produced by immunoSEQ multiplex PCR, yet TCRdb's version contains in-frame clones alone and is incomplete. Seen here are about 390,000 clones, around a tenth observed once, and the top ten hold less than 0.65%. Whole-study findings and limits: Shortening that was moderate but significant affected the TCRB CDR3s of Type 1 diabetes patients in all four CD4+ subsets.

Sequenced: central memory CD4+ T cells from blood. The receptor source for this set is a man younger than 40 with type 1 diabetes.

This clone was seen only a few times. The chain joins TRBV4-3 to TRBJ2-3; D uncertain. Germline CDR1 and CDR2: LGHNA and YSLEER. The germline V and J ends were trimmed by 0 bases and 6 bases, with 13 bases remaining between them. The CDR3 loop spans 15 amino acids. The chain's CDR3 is CASSQDRWEGDTQYF. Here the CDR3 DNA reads TGCGCCAGCAGCCAAGATAGGTGGGAAGGCGATACGCAGTATTTT.

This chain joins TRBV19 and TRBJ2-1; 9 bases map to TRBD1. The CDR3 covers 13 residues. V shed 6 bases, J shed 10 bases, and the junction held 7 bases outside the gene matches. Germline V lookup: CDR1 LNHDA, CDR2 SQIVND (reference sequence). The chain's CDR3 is CASSRDRDREQFF. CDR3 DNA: TGTGCCAGTAGCCGGGACAGGGACCGCGAGCAGTTCTTC.

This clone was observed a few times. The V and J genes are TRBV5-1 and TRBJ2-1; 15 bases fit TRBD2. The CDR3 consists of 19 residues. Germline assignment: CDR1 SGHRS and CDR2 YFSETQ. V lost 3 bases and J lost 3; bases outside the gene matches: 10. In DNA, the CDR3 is TGCGCCAGCAGCTCGGGACTAGCGGGAGGCCCCTCTCTCTACAATGAGCAGTTCTTC. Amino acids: CASSSGLAGGPSLYNEQFF.

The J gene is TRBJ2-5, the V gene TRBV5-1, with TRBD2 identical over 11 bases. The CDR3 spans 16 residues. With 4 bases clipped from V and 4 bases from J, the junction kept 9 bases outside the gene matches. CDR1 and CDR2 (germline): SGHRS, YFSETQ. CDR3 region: CASSPTSGSPIETQYF. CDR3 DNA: TGCGCCAGCAGCCCTACTAGCGGGAGCCCCATAGAGACCCAGTACTTC.

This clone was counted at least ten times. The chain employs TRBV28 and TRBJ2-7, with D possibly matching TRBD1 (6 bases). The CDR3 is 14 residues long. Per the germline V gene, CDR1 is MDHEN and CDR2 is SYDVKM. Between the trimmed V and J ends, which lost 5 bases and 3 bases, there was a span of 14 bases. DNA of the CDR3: TGTGCCAGCAGTAAGGGAGACAGGAACTACGAGCAGTACTTC. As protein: CASSKGDRNYEQYF.

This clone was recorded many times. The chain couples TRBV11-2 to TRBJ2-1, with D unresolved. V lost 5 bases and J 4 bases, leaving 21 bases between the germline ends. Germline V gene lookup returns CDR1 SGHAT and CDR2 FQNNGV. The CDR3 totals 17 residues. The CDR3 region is CASSPQSSVAGYNEQFF. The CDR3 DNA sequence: TGTGCCAGCAGCCCACAGAGTAGTGTTGCTGGATACAATGAGCAGTTCTTC.

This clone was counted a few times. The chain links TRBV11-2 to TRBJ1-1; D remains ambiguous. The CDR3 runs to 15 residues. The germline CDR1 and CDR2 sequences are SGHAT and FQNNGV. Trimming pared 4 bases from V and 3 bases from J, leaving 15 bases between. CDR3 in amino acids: CASSYTGIGHTEAFF. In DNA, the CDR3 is TGTGCCAGCAGCTACACCGGGATAGGGCACACTGAAGCTTTCTTT.

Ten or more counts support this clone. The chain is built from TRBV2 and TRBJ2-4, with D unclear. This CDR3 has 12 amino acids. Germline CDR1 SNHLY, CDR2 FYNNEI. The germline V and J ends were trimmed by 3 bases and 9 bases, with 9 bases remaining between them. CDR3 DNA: TGTGCCAGCAGTGACCGTGGGGTCATTCAGTACTTC. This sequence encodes CASSDRGVIQYF.

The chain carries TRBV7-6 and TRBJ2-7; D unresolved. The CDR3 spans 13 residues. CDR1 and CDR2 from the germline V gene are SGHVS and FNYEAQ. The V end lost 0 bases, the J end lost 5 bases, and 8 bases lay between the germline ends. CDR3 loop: CASSLAQDNEQYF. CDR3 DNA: TGTGCCAGCAGCTTAGCCCAAGATAACGAGCAGTACTTC.

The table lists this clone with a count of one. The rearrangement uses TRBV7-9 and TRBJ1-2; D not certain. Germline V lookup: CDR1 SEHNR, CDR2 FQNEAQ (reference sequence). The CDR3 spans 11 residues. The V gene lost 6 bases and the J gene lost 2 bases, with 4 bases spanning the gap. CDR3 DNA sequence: TGTGCCAGCAGGCGAAACTATGGCTACACCTTC. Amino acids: CASRRNYGYTF.

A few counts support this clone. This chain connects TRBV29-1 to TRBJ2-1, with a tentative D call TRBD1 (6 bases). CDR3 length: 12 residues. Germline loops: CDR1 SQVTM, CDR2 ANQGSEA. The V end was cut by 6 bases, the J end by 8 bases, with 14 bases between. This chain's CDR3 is CSVERGMDEQFF. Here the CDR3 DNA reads TGCAGCGTAGAAAGGGGGATGGATGAGCAGTTCTTC.

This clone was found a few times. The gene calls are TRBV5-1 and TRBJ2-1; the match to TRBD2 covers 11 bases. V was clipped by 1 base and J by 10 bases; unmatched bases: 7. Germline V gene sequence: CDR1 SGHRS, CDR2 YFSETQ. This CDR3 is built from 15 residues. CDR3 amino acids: CASSLTSGSVPEQFF. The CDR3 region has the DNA TGCGCCAGCAGCTTGACTAGCGGGAGCGTCCCCGAGCAGTTCTTC.

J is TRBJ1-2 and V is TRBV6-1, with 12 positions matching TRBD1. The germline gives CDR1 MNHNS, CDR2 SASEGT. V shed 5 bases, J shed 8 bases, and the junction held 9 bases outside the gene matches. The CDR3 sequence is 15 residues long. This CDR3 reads CASSPPGQGAPGYTF. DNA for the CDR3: TGTGCCAGCAGTCCCCCGGGACAGGGGGCGCCGGGCTACACCTTC.

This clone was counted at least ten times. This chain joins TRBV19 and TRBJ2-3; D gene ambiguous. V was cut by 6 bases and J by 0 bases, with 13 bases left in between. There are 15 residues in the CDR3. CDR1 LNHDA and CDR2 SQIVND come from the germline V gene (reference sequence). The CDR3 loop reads CASSLWAASTDTQYF. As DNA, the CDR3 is TGTGCCAGTAGCCTGTGGGCGGCTAGCACAGATACGCAGTATTTT.

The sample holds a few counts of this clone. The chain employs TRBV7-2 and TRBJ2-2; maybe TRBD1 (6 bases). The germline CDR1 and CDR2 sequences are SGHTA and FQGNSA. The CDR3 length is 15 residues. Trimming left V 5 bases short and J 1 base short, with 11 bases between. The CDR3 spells CASSLLTGNTGELFF. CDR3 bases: TGTGCCAGCAGCCTGTTGACAGGGAACACCGGGGAGCTGTTTTTT.

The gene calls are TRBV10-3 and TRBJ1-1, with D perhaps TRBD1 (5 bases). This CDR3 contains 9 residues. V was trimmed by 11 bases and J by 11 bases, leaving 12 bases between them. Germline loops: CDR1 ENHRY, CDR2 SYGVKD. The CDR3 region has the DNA TGTGCCGCAGGGAGGGAGGCTTTCTTT. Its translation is CAAGREAFF.

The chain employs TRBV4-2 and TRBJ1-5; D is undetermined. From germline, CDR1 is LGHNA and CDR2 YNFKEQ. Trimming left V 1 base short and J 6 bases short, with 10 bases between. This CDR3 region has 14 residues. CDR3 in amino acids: CASSQGLLGQPQHF. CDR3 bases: TGTGCCAGCAGCCAAGGGCTTTTGGGTCAGCCCCAGCATTTT.

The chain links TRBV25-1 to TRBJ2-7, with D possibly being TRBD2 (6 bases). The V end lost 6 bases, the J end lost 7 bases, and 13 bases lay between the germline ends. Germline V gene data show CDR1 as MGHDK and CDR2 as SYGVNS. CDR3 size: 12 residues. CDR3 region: CASRRGLGEQYF. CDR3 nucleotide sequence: TGTGCCAGCAGGAGGGGACTTGGGGAGCAGTACTTC.

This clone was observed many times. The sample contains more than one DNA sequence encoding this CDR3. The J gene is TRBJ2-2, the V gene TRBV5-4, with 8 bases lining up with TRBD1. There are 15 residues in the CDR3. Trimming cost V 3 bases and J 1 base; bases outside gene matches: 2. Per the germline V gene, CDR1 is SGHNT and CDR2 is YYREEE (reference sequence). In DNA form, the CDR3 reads TGTGCCAGCAGCTCCGGGACAGGGAACACCGGGGAGCTGTTTTTT. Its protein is CASSSGTGNTGELFF.